The next 30 T cell receptor beta chains were all read from a single sample in a study of tissue T cells after allogeneic stem cell transplantation. Sequencing used immunoSEQ multiplex PCR; TCRdb keeps in-frame clones, though not all of them. The sample holds 15,000 to 20,000 clones; 55% to 75% are singletons and the top ten take approximately 0.93%. Material: spleen. The origin of the receptors is a female BALB/c mouse in good health. This mouse strain has H2-d as its MHC haplotype.

Concerning this clone itself: Gene names denote mouse genes. The read falls 1 residue short of the CDR3 end, and the missing part is taken from the germline J gene. The rearrangement links TRBV13-1 to TRBJ1-4, with TRBD1 identical over 7 bases. Germline V gene lookup returns CDR1 NSHNY and CDR2 SYGAGN. There are 14 residues in the CDR3. V lost 3 bases, J lost 4 bases, and 3 bases stayed unmatched. The sequenced CDR3 bases are TGTGCCAGCAGTGTCCGGGACAGCAACGAAAGATTATTT. As protein: CASSVRDSNERLF. The whole CDR3 sequence is CASSVRDSNERLFF.

This clone came up once. Genes and germline are mouse. The sequenced fragment ends 1 residue before the CDR3 boundary, so the rest is inferred from the germline J gene. The chain uses TRBV19 and TRBJ2-5; no clear D gene. V shed 2 bases and J shed 4 bases, with 8 bases lying between them. The CDR3 extends over 13 amino acids. In germline, CDR1 is FNHDT, CDR2 SITEND (reference sequence). The CDR3 sequence: CASSIAKKDTQYF. CDR3 DNA (partial): TGTGCCAGCAGTATTGCCAAAAAAGACACCCAGTAC.

Turning to this clone: The gene names given are mouse names. The sequenced fragment ends 1 residue before the CDR3 boundary, so the rest is inferred from the germline J gene. The chain uses TRBV29 and TRBJ1-3, with 8 bases identical to TRBD1. The junction had 4 bases not matched to a gene; V was cut back by 6 bases and J by 0 bases. The CDR3 contains 15 residues. CDR1 MSHET and CDR2 SYDVDS come from the germline V gene. The CDR3 loop reads CASSPDRGSGNTLYF. Incomplete CDR3 DNA: TGTGCTAGCAGCCCCGACAGGGGTTCTGGAAATACGCTCTAT.

On this clone: The germline and genes are mouse ones. The sequenced fragment ends 1 residue before the CDR3 boundary, so the rest is inferred from the germline J gene. The rearrangement links TRBV29 to TRBJ2-5, with D perhaps TRBD1 (6 bases). The V and J ends lost 5 bases and 3 bases respectively, with 12 bases between them. Germline CDR1 reads MSHET; CDR2 reads SYDVDS. This CDR3 has 14 amino acids. The CDR3 spells CASSKRDKQDTQYF. The sequenced part of the CDR3 DNA is TGTGCTAGCAGTAAACGGGACAAACAAGACACCCAGTAC.

As concerns this clone: The gene names here belong to mouse. The CDR3 extends 1 residue past the end of the read, so its final part is completed from the germline J gene. The rearrangement joins TRBV20 to TRBJ1-4, with 8 bases that match TRBD1. The CDR3 loop spans 13 amino acids. The ends lost 2 bases at V and 4 bases at J; junction bases unmatched: 0. The V gene's germline CDR1 is GFQATS and CDR2 STVNSAI. The DNA read from the CDR3 is TGTGGTGCTAGGACAGGGGGCAACGAAAGATTATTT. Translated, it gives CGARTGGNERLF. The full CDR3 sequence reads CGARTGGNERLFF.

As to this clone: Gene names are the mouse ones. The read comes to an end 1 residue before the CDR3 does, leaving the germline J gene to fill in the end. This chain connects TRBV13-2 to TRBJ2-3, with a tentative D call TRBD2 (7 bases). Germline V gene sequence: CDR1 NNHNN, CDR2 SYGAGS (reference sequence). This CDR3 has 14 amino acids. The V gene lost 3 bases and the J gene lost 0 bases, with 8 bases spanning the gap. This chain's CDR3 is CASGVGGSAETLYF. The part of the CDR3 DNA that was read is TGTGCCAGCGGTGTGGGGGGCAGTGCAGAAACGCTGTAT.

In regard to this clone: Mouse germline and gene names are used. Read data end 1 residue before the CDR3 end; the end is taken from the germline J gene. The J gene is TRBJ1-3, the V gene TRBV2; D is unresolved. Germline CDR1 and CDR2: LGHNA and YSYQKL. Trimming took off 0 bases at V and 0 bases at J, with 9 bases between the two ends. The CDR3 totals 16 residues. The sequenced CDR3 bases are TGTGCCAGCAGCCAAGATCGCCCAGTTTCTGGAAATACGCTCTAT. It codes for CASSQDRPVSGNTLY. The whole CDR3 protein reads CASSQDRPVSGNTLYF.

As to this clone: Genes here carry mouse names. Read data end 1 residue before the CDR3 end; the end is taken from the germline J gene. V and J are TRBV2 and TRBJ2-3, with D unclear. Germline CDR1 LGHNA, CDR2 YSYQKL. The CDR3 contains 13 residues. Trimming shortened V by 0 bases and J by 2 bases, and 3 bases separated the two germline ends. Partial CDR3 DNA: TGTGCCAGCAGCCAAGATTTTGCAGAAACGCTGTAT. Its translation is CASSQDFAETLY. In full, the CDR3 reads CASSQDFAETLYF.

For this clone: Mouse gene names apply. The CDR3 end lies 1 residue beyond the end of the read and is filled in from the germline J gene. The chain couples TRBV13-2 to TRBJ2-1; TRBD1 might be the D (5 bases). Germline V gene data show CDR1 as NNHNN and CDR2 as SYGAGS (reference sequence). This CDR3 is built from 15 residues. The V gene lost 0 bases and the J gene lost 3 bases, with 10 bases spanning the gap. CDR3 in amino acids: CASGDERTIYAEQFF. The sequenced part of the CDR3 DNA is TGTGCCAGCGGTGATGAGAGGACAATCTATGCTGAGCAGTTC.

For this clone: Gene names follow the mouse nomenclature. Read data end 1 residue before the CDR3 end; the end is taken from the germline J gene. The chain combines TRBV4 with TRBJ1-2, with TRBD1 identical over 8 bases. Germline values: CDR1 LGHDT, CDR2 YNNKQL (reference sequence). This CDR3 comprises 13 residues. The J segment lost 2 bases and the V segment lost 6 bases, leaving 2 bases of the junction unmatched. Partial CDR3 DNA: TGTGCCAGCAGTCGGACAGGGAACTCCGACTACACC. As protein: CASSRTGNSDYT. The whole CDR3 protein is CASSRTGNSDYTF.

About this clone itself: Gene names and germline refer to mouse. The CDR3 goes on 1 residue after the read ends, and that part is filled in from the germline J gene. This sequence joins TRBV19 and TRBJ2-4; tentatively, D is TRBD1 (6 bases). V was shortened by 2 bases and J by 0 bases, with 10 bases between the two germline ends. Looked up from germline, CDR1 is FNHDT and CDR2 is SITEND (reference sequence). The CDR3 has 15 residues. CDR3 sequence reads: CASSIQGRSQNTLYF. The covered CDR3 bases are TGTGCCAGCAGTATTCAGGGGAGAAGTCAAAACACCTTGTAC.

Note on this clone: The genes and germline here are from mouse. The CDR3 end is not reached by the read, which stops 1 residue before it; the germline J gene fills it in. This rearrangement joins TRBV3 to TRBJ2-3; 9 bases match TRBD1. The CDR3 sequence is 14 residues long. The J segment lost 8 bases and the V segment lost 1 base, leaving 4 bases of the junction unmatched. Germline V lookup: CDR1 SNHLY, CDR2 FYNGKV (reference sequence). Here the CDR3 reads CASSLEGQGGTLYF. The covered CDR3 bases are TGTGCCAGCAGCTTAGAGGGACAGGGTGGAACGCTGTAT.

Details on this clone: The genes are named according to mouse. The read halts 1 residue ahead of the CDR3 end, with the missing end drawn from the germline J gene. This chain links TRBV13-3 with TRBJ1-2; 8 nucleotides align to TRBD1. The CDR3 loop spans 13 amino acids. Germline assignment: CDR1 NNHDY and CDR2 SYVADS. The J segment lost 0 bases and the V segment lost 5 bases, leaving 0 bases of the junction unmatched. The CDR3 sequence is CASRQGANSDYTF. CDR3 bases read: TGTGCCAGCAGACAGGGGGCAAACTCCGACTACACC.

Remarks on this clone: The gene symbols are mouse symbols. The CDR3 goes on 1 residue after the read ends, and that part is filled in from the germline J gene. The chain carries TRBV1 and TRBJ1-1; D is perhaps TRBD1 (6 bases). Per germline, CDR1 NSQYPW and CDR2 LRSPGD (reference sequence). CDR3 size: 14 residues. Trimming stripped 4 bases from V and 0 bases from J, with 9 bases between. The DNA read from the CDR3 is TGCACCTGCAGTGTCGGGACATCAAACACAGAAGTCTTC. Translation: CTCSVGTSNTEVF. The full CDR3 reads CTCSVGTSNTEVFF.

Of note for this clone: The gene names given are mouse names. The sequenced fragment ends 1 residue before the CDR3 boundary, so the rest is inferred from the germline J gene. The chain joins TRBV2 to TRBJ2-4; D not resolved. V was shortened by 1 base and J by 0 bases, with 2 bases between the two germline ends. Per germline, CDR1 LGHNA and CDR2 YSYQKL. The CDR3 extends over 13 amino acids. CDR3 DNA, as far as it was read: TGTGCCAGCAGCCAAGCTAGTCAAAACACCTTGTAC. It encodes CASSQASQNTLY. The whole CDR3 sequence reads CASSQASQNTLYF.

Concerning this clone: Gene labels here are mouse ones. The read terminates 1 residue ahead of where the CDR3 ends, so the germline J gene completes it. This chain connects TRBV5 to TRBJ2-5, with TRBD2 matching 12 bases. The CDR3 has 14 residues. V lost 3 bases, J lost 6 bases, and 1 base stayed unmatched. Germline V lookup: CDR1 LGHNA, CDR2 YNLKQL (reference sequence). CDR3 sequence reads: CASSQDWGGDTQYF. CDR3 DNA, as far as it was read: TGTGCCAGCAGCCAGGACTGGGGGGGGGACACCCAGTAC.

Worth noting for this clone: Gene names denote mouse genes. The read falls 1 residue short of the CDR3 end, and the missing part is taken from the germline J gene. This chain links TRBV31 with TRBJ1-6, with D unresolved. TRBJ1-6 is recorded as an ORF, its role being uncertain. Germline values: CDR1 GKSSPN, CDR2 SITVG. The CDR3 spans 15 residues. Trimming took 0 bases from V and 0 from J, leaving 6 bases between them. CDR3 region: CAWSLAHSYNSPLYF. The DNA read from the CDR3 is TGTGCCTGGAGTCTAGCCCATTCCTATAATTCGCCCCTCTAC.

Turning to this clone: Gene and germline names: mouse. The read ends 1 residue before the CDR3 terminus; that terminus is restored from the germline J gene. The chain uses TRBV13-1 and TRBJ2-4; D is unclear. V lost 6 bases to trimming and J lost 0 bases, with 5 bases between them. From germline, CDR1 is NSHNY and CDR2 SYGAGN. The CDR3 is made up of 12 amino acids. The sequenced part of the CDR3 DNA is TGTGCCAGCACGGGTAGTCAAAACACCTTGTAC. Its translation: CASTGSQNTLY. The full-length CDR3 reads as CASTGSQNTLYF.

As to this clone: Gene names are mouse gene names. The sequenced fragment ends 1 residue before the CDR3 boundary, so the rest is inferred from the germline J gene. The chain couples TRBV20 to TRBJ2-5, with TRBD2 matching over 10 bases. CDR1 and CDR2 from the germline V gene are GFQATS and STVNSAI. The length of the CDR3 is 14 residues. The V segment lost 4 bases and the J segment 3 bases; nucleotides outside the gene matches: 4. The CDR3 region is CGAIQDWGQDTQYF. CDR3 DNA (partial): TGTGGTGCTATTCAGGACTGGGGGCAAGACACCCAGTAC.

The table lists this clone with a count of one. Each gene name is a mouse one. The CDR3 extends 1 residue past the end of the read, so its final part is completed from the germline J gene. The chain combines TRBV5 with TRBJ2-3, with 7 bases that match TRBD2. Germline values: CDR1 LGHNA, CDR2 YNLKQL (reference sequence). V dropped 0 bases and J dropped 0; count of bases not matched to a gene: 3. This CDR3 has 16 residues. The DNA read from the CDR3 is TGTGCCAGCAGCCAAGACTGGGGGACTAGTGCAGAAACGCTGTAT. The encoded protein is CASSQDWGTSAETLY. In full, the CDR3 is CASSQDWGTSAETLYF.

In regard to this clone: The genes and germline here are from mouse. Read data end 1 residue before the CDR3 end; the end is taken from the germline J gene. This chain connects TRBV31 to TRBJ1-3; a possible D gene is TRBD1 (6 bases). CDR1 and CDR2 from the germline V gene are GKSSPN and SITVG. V was pared by 1 base and J by 7 bases, with 8 bases between. The CDR3 totals 12 residues. CDR3 protein: CAWSHQGNTLYF. CDR3 DNA (partial): TGTGCCTGGAGTCATCAGGGGAATACGCTCTAT.

Concerning this clone: Here the gene names and germline are mouse. The CDR3 sequence is CASSHGTGGAGTEVFF. Incomplete CDR3 DNA: TGTGCCAGCAGCCACGGGACAGGGGGCGCCGGCACAGAAGTCTTC. The V and J genes are TRBV2 and TRBJ1-1; 12 bases agree with TRBD1. The read ends 1 residue before the CDR3 terminus; that terminus is restored from the germline J gene. The CDR3 length is 16 residues. V lost 3 bases to trimming and J lost 4 bases; unmatched junction nucleotides: 6. Germline CDR1 LGHNA, CDR2 YSYQKL.

About this clone itself: The genes are named according to mouse. Read coverage stops 1 residue before the CDR3 terminus; the germline J gene supplies the remainder. The V gene is TRBV31, the J gene TRBJ2-5; 10 bases line up with TRBD1. CDR3 length: 15 amino acids. Per the germline V gene, CDR1 is GKSSPN and CDR2 is SITVG. J lost 3 bases, V lost 1 base, and 4 bases had no gene match. Incomplete CDR3 DNA: TGTGCCTGGAGTCGGGGGACAGGGGAACAAGACACCCAGTAC. Translation: CAWSRGTGEQDTQY. The entire CDR3 is CAWSRGTGEQDTQYF.

The sample holds a few counts of this clone. The genes and germline here are from mouse. The read finishes 1 residue shy of the CDR3 end, and the germline J gene is used to complete it. The chain recombines TRBV1 with TRBJ1-5, with a tentative D call TRBD1 (6 bases). The CDR3 has 14 residues. Per the germline V gene, CDR1 is NSQYPW and CDR2 is LRSPGD (reference sequence). Trimming removed 5 bases at V and 1 base at J, with 9 bases between. This CDR3 is CTCSTGRNNQAPLF. The sequenced CDR3 bases are TGCACCTGCAGTACAGGGAGGAACAACCAGGCTCCGCTT.

A note on this clone: Gene and germline names: mouse. The read finishes 1 residue shy of the CDR3 end, and the germline J gene is used to complete it. The chain carries TRBV29 and TRBJ1-2, with no clear D. Germline CDR1 is MSHET and CDR2 is SYDVDS. The ends were cut back, 2 bases at V and 1 base at J, with 5 bases in the middle. The length of the CDR3 is 13 residues. The part of the CDR3 DNA that was read is TGTGCTAGCAGTTTAACAGAAAACTCCGACTACACC. Translated, it gives CASSLTENSDYT. From start to end, the CDR3 is CASSLTENSDYTF. Complete variable domain (other parts from reference TRBV29 and TRBJ1-2): DMKVTQMPRYLIKRMGENVLLECGQDMSHETMYWYRQDPGLGLQLIYISYDVDSNSEGDIPKGYRVSRKKREHFSLILDSAKTNQTSVYFCASSLTENSDYTFGSGTRLLVI.

This clone came up a few times. Any gene name here is a mouse gene name. The CDR3 extends 1 residue past the end of the read, so its final part is completed from the germline J gene. The V gene is TRBV14, the J gene TRBJ1-4; possibly TRBD1 for D (6 bases). There are 14 residues in the CDR3. Trimming left V 4 bases short and J 4 bases short, with 11 bases between. The germline CDR1 and CDR2 sequences are SGHDT and FRDEAV. Partial CDR3 DNA: TGTGCCAGCAGTCGGGACACAAACAACGAAAGATTATTT. Translation gives CASSRDTNNERLF. From start to end, the CDR3 is CASSRDTNNERLFF.

This clone was picked up one time. Mouse gene names and germline throughout. Coverage ceases 1 residue before the CDR3 finishes, and the germline J gene fills in the end. The rearrangement uses TRBV19 and TRBJ1-1; possibly TRBD1 for D (6 bases). Looked up from germline, CDR1 is FNHDT and CDR2 is SITEND (reference sequence). V lost 3 bases and J lost 2, with 8 bases in between. The length of the CDR3 is 13 residues. The part of the CDR3 DNA that was read is TGTGCCAGCAGTAGGGGGGGCAACACAGAAGTCTTC. This translates into CASSRGGNTEVF. The CDR3 in its entirety is CASSRGGNTEVFF.

Remarks on this clone: The listed genes are named as in mouse. The read ends 1 residue shy of where the CDR3 ends; the end is completed using the germline J gene. V and J are TRBV13-2 and TRBJ1-5; D remains ambiguous. CDR3 length: 15 residues. Looked up from germline, CDR1 is NNHNN and CDR2 is SYGAGS (reference sequence). Trimming removed 1 base from V and 0 bases from J, with 8 bases in between. This CDR3 is CASGDPADNNQAPLF. The part of the CDR3 DNA that was read is TGTGCCAGCGGTGATCCGGCAGATAACAACCAGGCTCCGCTT.

For this clone: Gene names denote mouse genes. The read comes to an end 1 residue before the CDR3 does, leaving the germline J gene to fill in the end. The chain couples TRBV19 to TRBJ2-3, with a weak D call TRBD1 (6 bases). V shed 6 bases and J shed 0 bases, with 11 bases lying between them. The CDR3 runs 14 residues. Germline V gene lookup returns CDR1 FNHDT and CDR2 SITEND (reference sequence). The CDR3 loop reads CASKGQTSAETLYF. The sequenced CDR3 bases are TGTGCCAGCAAGGGACAAACTAGTGCAGAAACGCTGTAT.

Note on this clone: The listed genes are named as in mouse. The covered CDR3 bases are TGCACCTGCAGTGCAGATGTGAGAGAAGTCTTC. It is translated as CTCSADVREVF. The whole CDR3 is CTCSADVREVFF. V gene TRBV1 combines with J gene TRBJ1-1, with D hard to call. The observed sequence ends 1 residue before the CDR3 terminus, with the missing tail filled in from the germline J gene. This CDR3 is 12 amino acids long. Germline V lookup: CDR1 NSQYPW, CDR2 LRSPGD (reference sequence). The V end lost 0 bases, the J end lost 7 bases, and 6 bases lay between the germline ends.